Below, one TCR beta chain is given with its context. In the study's own analysis: Reference gene primers were amplified, and this amplification served to estimate nucleated cell counts. The data were produced by immunoSEQ multiplex PCR, yet TCRdb's version contains in-frame clones alone and is incomplete. From that table come the V and J calls and clone size; the DNA was used to work out D and trimming. The sample records 250,000 or so clones, around 88% being singletons. These data are taken from a study of blood T cell repertoires in COVID-19. Background on the study: COVID-19 samples, acute and convalescent, were from the United States, Italy and Spain. The analysed material was cDNA or gDNA that came from T cells, B-cell-depleted T cells, or PBMCs.

V gave up 6 bases and J gave up 1 base; unmatched junction bases: 4. CDR3 length equals 15 residues. Looked up from germline, CDR1 is LNHDA and CDR2 is SQIVND (reference sequence). This clonotype was sampled from a man at least 80 years old with acute or convalescent COVID-19. This sequence joins TRBV19 and TRBJ1-5, with TRBD1 identical over 9 bases. Sequenced material: peripheral blood. In nucleotides, the CDR3 is TGTGCCAGTAGAACGGGACAGGGAAGCAATCAGCCCCAGCATTTT. Its protein is CASRTGQGSNQPQHF.